This entry lists 4 T cell receptor beta chains sequenced from one sample in a study of Ad26.COV2.S vaccination and SARS-CoV-2 variants. Sample treatment: some 20 received Ad26.COV2.S at low or high dose, single or two shots; 5 received placebo; per-sample allocation not given. Samples came from day 63 after the first vaccine or placebo injection. The data were produced by immunoSEQ multiplex PCR, yet TCRdb's version contains in-frame clones alone and is incomplete. Altogether some 640,000 clones are present, 80% to 90% being singletons, with the ten largest covering over 1.3%. This specimen was peripheral blood, taken in a trial of Ad26.COV2.S vaccine versus placebo. These receptors originate from a person aged 18 to 59 who received the Ad26.COV2.S COVID-19 vaccine or a placebo.

The genes are TRBV3-1 (or the pseudogene TRBV3-2) and TRBJ2-3; D uncertain. The CDR3 runs to 15 residues. Trimming shortened V by 5 bases and J by 2 bases, and 14 bases separated the two germline ends. The germline CDR1 and CDR2 sequences are LGHDT and YNNKEL (reference sequence). CDR3 sequence reads: CASSITFFSTDTQYF. CDR3 coding DNA: TGTGCCAGCAGCATAACTTTCTTCTCCACAGATACGCAGTATTTT.

The chain has TRBV6-6 and TRBJ2-3; tentative D call: TRBD2 (7 bases). The germline CDR1 and CDR2 sequences are MNHNY and SVGAGI (reference sequence). V gave up 10 bases and J gave up 5 bases, with 19 bases separating them. The CDR3 loop spans 14 amino acids. CDR3 protein: CATREAGALDTQYF. CDR3 sequence (DNA): TGTGCCACCCGGGAGGCGGGGGCCCTAGATACGCAGTATTTT.

V and J are TRBV18 and TRBJ2-7; D uncertain. The CDR3 extends over 13 amino acids. V dropped 3 bases and J dropped 1 base, with 7 bases sitting between them. Germline V gene data show CDR1 as KGHSH and CDR2 as LQKENI. Written as DNA, the CDR3 is TGTGCCAGCTCACCTGCGGTTTCCTACGAGCAGTACTTC. Protein sequence: CASSPAVSYEQYF.

CDR3 DNA: TGTGCCAGCAGCTTCGACAGTTTCTCCTACGAGCAGTACTTC. Translation gives CASSFDSFSYEQYF. This sequence joins TRBV7-2 and TRBJ2-7; TRBD1 might be the D (5 bases). The V end lost 3 bases, the J end lost 0 bases, and 9 bases lay between the germline ends. The CDR3 totals 14 residues. In germline, CDR1 is SGHTA, CDR2 FQGNSA.